These 17 T cell receptor beta chains originate from one sample sequenced in a study of CD8 T cells in ankylosing spondylitis. Findings of the study overall: Ankylosing spondylitis blood appeared to carry a characteristic TCR beta motif of fewer than 10 highly homologous variants.

Antigens for these TCRs are unknown. TCRdb passed the 5' RACE reads through MiXCR, listing each CDR3 protein once. In the table there are roughly 700,000 distinct CDR3 sequences, roughly 19% of which are singletons. Sample: blood, either unsorted or a sorted T cell fraction (not recorded which). The receptors here all came from a male donor with ankylosing spondylitis.

CDR3 residues: CASSLEAGTGSRYEQYF. In DNA, the CDR3 is TGTGCCAGCAGCTTAGAGGCAGGGACAGGGAGTAGGTACGAGCAGTACTTC. The rearrangement uses TRBV7-8 and TRBJ2-7; 9 nucleotides agree with TRBD1. The CDR3 runs to 17 residues. V trimming: 1 base; J trimming: 4 bases; junction bases outside the gene matches: 11. Per germline, CDR1 SGHVS and CDR2 FQNEAQ.

This chain joins TRBV5-1 and TRBJ1-2; TRBD1 is a possible D gene (6 bases). CDR3 length equals 17 residues. V was pared by 0 bases and J by 0 bases, with 15 bases between. From germline, CDR1 is SGHRS and CDR2 YFSETQ. The CDR3 sequence is CASSLGAGAGSNYGYTF. The CDR3 nucleotides are TGCGCCAGCAGCTTGGGGGCGGGGGCCGGATCTAACTATGGCTACACCTTC.

This clonotype has more than one count but fewer than ten. The chain links TRBV20-1 to TRBJ2-4; D remains ambiguous. Germline CDR1 and CDR2: DFQATT and SNEGSKA (reference sequence). Trimming stripped 3 bases from V and 3 bases from J, with 15 bases between. This CDR3 comprises 15 residues. Written as DNA, the CDR3 is TGCAGTGCTAGTGCAACACCCCTGGGCAAAAACATTCAGTACTTC. This sequence encodes CSASATPLGKNIQYF.

V gene TRBV13 combines with J gene TRBJ2-2, with D possibly being TRBD2 (6 bases). Germline V gene lookup returns CDR1 PRHDT and CDR2 FYEKMQ (reference sequence). There are 16 residues in the CDR3. The V end was cut by 7 bases, the J end by 2 bases, with 17 bases between. CDR3 sequence: CASKTYGGLNTGELFF. The CDR3 DNA reads as TGTGCCAGCAAAACTTACGGGGGTCTAAACACCGGGGAGCTGTTTTTT. Based on the CDR3 plus reference TRBV13 and TRBJ2-2, the full variable domain is AAGVIQSPRHLIKEKRETATLKCYPIPRHDTVYWYQQGPGQDPQFLISFYEKMQSDKGSIPDRFSAQQFSDYHSELNMSSLELGDSALYFCASKTYGGLNTGELFFGEGSRLTVL.

This clonotype was seen at least ten times. The gene calls are TRBV6-1 and TRBJ1-1; perhaps TRBD1 as D (5 bases). The V gene's germline CDR1 is MNHNS and CDR2 SASEGT. Trimming took off 6 bases at V and 3 bases at J, with 11 bases between the two ends. The CDR3 has 13 residues. The chain's CDR3 is CASSSGRDTEAFF. CDR3 DNA: TGTGCCAGCAGCTCAGGGAGGGACACTGAAGCTTTCTTT.

The J gene is TRBJ1-6, the V gene TRBV5-1; possibly TRBD1 for D (6 bases). The CDR3 runs 15 residues. The V end lost 0 bases, the J end lost 6 bases, and 10 bases lay between the germline ends. The germline V gene encodes CDR1 SGHRS and CDR2 YFSETQ. CDR3 residues: CASSLVGGPNSPLHF. The CDR3 DNA reads TGCGCCAGCAGCTTGGTTGGGGGGCCTAATTCACCCCTCCACTTT.

This clonotype was seen ten or more times. The rearrangement links TRBV28 to TRBJ2-1; 10 bases align to TRBD2. Trimming removed 7 bases from V and 5 bases from J; junction bases left unmatched: 5. Germline V lookup: CDR1 MDHEN, CDR2 SYDVKM. This CDR3 comprises 14 residues. CDR3 sequence (DNA): TGTGCCAGCACTGGGACTAGCGTTAACAATGAGCAGTTCTTC. This gives the protein CASTGTSVNNEQFF.

The rearrangement links TRBV5-1 to TRBJ2-5; possible D gene TRBD1, 5 bases. Germline lookup yields CDR1 SGHRS and CDR2 YFSETQ. The CDR3 runs to 13 residues. Trimming cost V 4 bases and J 1 base, with 8 bases left between them. CDR3 coding DNA: TGCGCCAGCAGCATGGGGCCCCAAGAGACCCAGTACTTC. Translating it yields CASSMGPQETQYF.

This clonotype has a handful of counts. The V call is TRBV29-1, the J call TRBJ1-2, with D tentatively TRBD1 (5 bases). Per germline, CDR1 SQVTM and CDR2 ANQGSEA. V was cut by 5 bases and J by 3 bases, with 13 bases left in between. The CDR3 spans 13 residues. CDR3 DNA: TGCAGCGTTCCCTGGGGCGCCTACTATGGCTACACCTTC. This translates into CSVPWGAYYGYTF.

The chain has TRBV20-1 and TRBJ1-2, with a weak D call TRBD1 (5 bases). CDR3 length: 17 residues. V shed 0 bases and J shed 2 bases, with 19 bases lying between them. Germline values: CDR1 DFQATT, CDR2 SNEGSKA (reference sequence). CDR3 sequence: CSARDPLAGTPNYGYTF. The CDR3 coding sequence is TGCAGTGCTAGAGATCCCCTTGCGGGGACGCCGAACTATGGCTACACCTTC.

This chain joins TRBV5-1 and TRBJ2-1; the match to TRBD2 covers 7 bases. The germline CDR1 and CDR2 sequences are SGHRS and YFSETQ. V lost 0 bases, J lost 12 bases, and 12 bases stayed unmatched. The CDR3 runs 15 residues. The CDR3 DNA reads TGCGCCAGCAGCTTGGTAGCGGGCCTCCCCCAGCGGCAGTTCTTC. Amino acids: CASSLVAGLPQRQFF.

The rearrangement links TRBV7-6 to TRBJ2-7; either TRBD1 or TRBD2 may supply D (5 bases each). The germline CDR1 and CDR2 sequences are SGHVS and FNYEAQ. This CDR3 is 12 amino acids long. Trimming took off 8 bases at V and 3 bases at J, with 11 bases between the two ends. The CDR3 sequence: CASGDLHYEQYF. CDR3 nucleotide sequence: TGTGCCAGCGGGGACCTCCACTACGAGCAGTACTTC. The full variable domain, with the rest looked up from reference TRBV7-6 and TRBJ2-7, is GAGVSQSPRYKVTKRGQDVALRCDPISGHVSLYWYRQALGQGPEFLTYFNYEAQQDKSGLPNDRFSAERPEGSISTLTIQRTEQRDSAMYRCASGDLHYEQYFGPGTRLTVT.

This clonotype occurred many times. The chain is built from TRBV12-3 or TRBV12-4 and TRBJ1-1; D may be TRBD1 (6 bases). V lost 3 bases to trimming and J lost 5 bases, with 10 bases between them. The CDR3 sequence is 13 residues long. The CDR3 spells CASSFGGRTEAFF. As DNA, the CDR3 is TGTGCCAGCAGTTTCGGGGGCAGGACTGAAGCTTTCTTT.

This sequence joins TRBV12-3 or TRBV12-4 and TRBJ2-3; TRBD2 aligns across 12 bases. This CDR3 has 18 amino acids. CDR3 sequence reads: CTRSLALASGRARDTQYF. CDR3 bases: TGTACCCGCAGTTTAGCGCTGGCTAGCGGGAGGGCCAGAGATACGCAGTATTTT.

This clonotype came up a few times. CDR3 sequence (DNA): TGCAGCGTTGCAGGGGGGGGTTCAACTAATGAAAAACTGTTTTTT. Residues: CSVAGGGSTNEKLFF. The chain uses TRBV29-1 and TRBJ1-4; 7 nucleotides agree with TRBD1. The germline V gene encodes CDR1 SQVTM and CDR2 ANQGSEA. The CDR3 is 15 amino acids. Trimming at V came to 4 bases and at J to 0 bases, leaving 5 bases not matched to a gene.

This chain uses TRBV3-1 with TRBJ2-1; 7 bases agree with TRBD1. Trimming at V came to 5 bases and at J to 0 bases, leaving 16 bases not matched to a gene. The CDR3 length is 19 residues. Germline CDR1 and CDR2: LGHDT and YNNKEL (reference sequence). The chain's CDR3 is CASSDRDRYLSSSYNEQFF. CDR3 nucleotide sequence: TGTGCCAGCAGCGACCGGGACAGATACCTATCCAGCTCCTACAATGAGCAGTTCTTC.

The genes are TRBV12-3 or TRBV12-4 and TRBJ2-7; D call uncertain. The CDR3 runs to 14 residues. V dropped 7 bases and J dropped 0 bases, with 13 bases sitting between them. The CDR3 protein is CASTEGFFSYEQYF. The CDR3 region has the DNA TGTGCCAGCACCGAAGGGTTTTTCTCCTACGAGCAGTACTTC.